These T cell receptor beta chains were read from a single sample in a study of T cells in localized non-small cell lung cancer. The assay was immunoSEQ multiplex PCR, and TCRdb's table has in-frame clones only and misses some. The data hold tens of thousands of clones, with around 87% observed a single time. Specimen: peripheral blood mononuclear cells, collected before any cancer treatment. The receptors here all came from a man aged 40 to 75 with stage III lung adenocarcinoma. Both conserved end residues are part of each CDR3. D genes are given only for firm matches.

CDR3 protein: CASSPPPMNTEAFF
V gene: TRBV18
D gene: NA

CDR3 protein: CASSYASSGYEQYF
V gene: TRBV6-6
D gene: NA

CDR3 protein: CASSIRTENSPLHF
V gene: TRBV7-9
D gene: NA

CDR3 protein: CASSLLAGANGELFF
V gene: TRBV7-2
D gene: TRBD2

CDR3 protein: CASSQDLRGGYEQYF
V gene: TRBV14
D gene: NA

CDR3 protein: CASTRQGQGIDTQYF
V gene: TRBV18
D gene: TRBD1

CDR3 protein: CASSLDTGELFF
V gene: TRBV2
D gene: NA

CDR3 protein: CASSYSNRGNTEAFF
V gene: TRBV6-6
D gene: TRBD1

CDR3 protein: CASSPRQALHEKLFF
V gene: TRBV4-1
D gene: NA

CDR3 protein: CASSVSLSDRGNEQFF
V gene: TRBV9
D gene: TRBD1

CDR3 protein: CASRGGPSTDTQYF
V gene: TRBV6-1
D gene: NA

CDR3 protein: CASSPARGNSIPGTF
V gene: TRBV7-8
D gene: NA

CDR3 protein: CASSLLLANYGYTF
V gene: TRBV7-8
D gene: NA

CDR3 protein: CASSTVGTEAFF
V gene: TRBV19
D gene: NA

CDR3 protein: CASDSSGRSRSYTF
V gene: TRBV2
D gene: NA

CDR3 protein: CASSLRTGAGAQYF
V gene: TRBV7-2
D gene: TRBD1

CDR3 protein: CASSAPNTGELFF
V gene: TRBV27
D gene: NA

CDR3 protein: CASSHSSGGAIDTQYF
V gene: TRBV5-1
D gene: TRBD2

CDR3 protein: CASHRLSTYNEQFF
V gene: TRBV12-2
D gene: NA

CDR3 protein: CASSARPRGGTGELFF
V gene: TRBV7-2
D gene: NA

CDR3 protein: CASSWGKDTEAFF
V gene: TRBV5-1
D gene: NA

CDR3 protein: CASSSVRYEQYF
V gene: TRBV7-2
D gene: NA

CDR3 protein: CASSPTGLPYEQYF
V gene: TRBV2
D gene: TRBD1

CDR3 protein: CASSLSTGLWGYTF
V gene: TRBV7-2
D gene: NA

CDR3 protein: CASRLLSGGAADTQYF
V gene: TRBV2
D gene: TRBD2

CDR3 protein: CASRGGFTGANVLTF
V gene: TRBV2
D gene: NA

CDR3 protein: CAISAVQFMNTEAFF
V gene: TRBV10-3
D gene: NA

CDR3 protein: CSFRGGTYEQYF
V gene: TRBV29-1
D gene: TRBD2

CDR3 protein: CASSVVGLAVHEQFF
V gene: TRBV9
D gene: TRBD2

CDR3 protein: CASSFRGTQETQYF
V gene: TRBV5-1
D gene: NA

CDR3 protein: CASSVGQFHSGNTIYF
V gene: TRBV9
D gene: TRBD1

CDR3 protein: CASSPPGGKLFF
V gene: TRBV5-4
D gene: TRBD1

CDR3 protein: CAWGDRVDQPQHF
V gene: TRBV30
D gene: TRBD1

CDR3 protein: CASSQRGTGANGYTF
V gene: TRBV14
D gene: TRBD1

CDR3 protein: CASSLLAVHEQYF
V gene: TRBV11-2
D gene: TRBD2

CDR3 protein: CASSYSTGQEDFF
V gene: TRBV6-6
D gene: TRBD1

CDR3 protein: CASSTVGSATASRYEQYF
V gene: TRBV28
D gene: NA

CDR3 protein: CASSESAGGADTQYF
V gene: TRBV10-1
D gene: TRBD2

CDR3 protein: CASGSSGGTNEQFF
V gene: TRBV27
D gene: TRBD2

CDR3 protein: CASTPDRNSPLHF
V gene: TRBV2
D gene: NA

CDR3 protein: CASSQRGRETQYF
V gene: TRBV14
D gene: NA

CDR3 protein: CASSLGARGSLNEQFF
V gene: TRBV11-2
D gene: NA

CDR3 protein: CASSGQGNTPLHF
V gene: TRBV2
D gene: NA

CDR3 protein: CASSVVGRSRTDTQYF
V gene: TRBV9
D gene: NA

CDR3 protein: CASSLERVDYGYTF
V gene: TRBV7-2
D gene: NA

CDR3 protein: CASSPDPLTVTRLFF
V gene: TRBV9
D gene: NA

CDR3 protein: CASSLSRDRLGEQYF
V gene: TRBV7-3
D gene: TRBD1

CDR3 protein: CASSQDYPGLATQYF
V gene: TRBV4-2
D gene: TRBD2

CDR3 protein: CASSISTGSAYGYTF
V gene: TRBV7-2
D gene: TRBD1